The sequence of this TCR beta chain was determined in a study of control samples from healthy donors and cancer patients. This CDR3 has 15 residues. The junction had 3 bases not matched to a gene; V was cut back by 3 bases and J by 6 bases. The germline V gene has CDR1 SNHLY and CDR2 FYNNEI. TCRdb's copy holds only in-frame clones and misses some; the assay was immunoSEQ multiplex PCR. The data contain about 58,000 clones, around 87% of them singletons. The chain carries TRBV2 and TRBJ2-1, with 12 bases aligning to TRBD1. The sample comprised PBMCs. The source is a woman aged 60-75 years with lung cancer. DNA for the CDR3: TGTGCCAGCAGTGATGGGACAGGGGGCTTCAATGAGCAGTTCTTC. This encodes CASSDGTGGFNEQFF. The variable domain in full, completed from reference TRBV2 and TRBJ2-1, reads EPEVTQTPSHQVTQMGQEVILRCVPISNHLYFYWYRQILGQKVEFLVSFYNNEISEKSEIFDDQFSVERPDGSNFTLKIRSTKLEDSAMYFCASSDGTGGFNEQFFGPGTRLTVL.